This T cell receptor (beta chain) was profiled in a study of shared clonotypes between healthy human individuals. Overall study findings and caveats: Non-shared clonotypes had lower generation probabilities than those shared by all four donors. Large depth notwithstanding, sorted-subset sequencing proved incomplete by rarefaction. What naive subsets generally showed was a larger estimated richness than memory subsets showed.

Notes on this clone: Its antigen is unidentified.

CD8 cells regarded as naive lacked CD45RO, were positively chosen for CCR7, and omitted terminally differentiated effector memory CD45RA+ cells. The donors, all of them Caucasian adults, lived in Nashville, Tennessee. The table came from immunoSEQ multiplex PCR; TCRdb's copy has only in-frame clones and leaves some out. The sample lists around 610,000 clones, 96% seen once, with less than 0.13% in the top ten. There are 16 residues in the CDR3. Germline V lookup: CDR1 KGHSH, CDR2 LQKENI. J gave up 3 bases and V 6 bases, and 10 bases lay outside the gene matches. The gene calls are TRBV18 and TRBJ2-2; 7 bases are shared with TRBD1. The receptor was isolated from a woman in her thirties in good health. Input material: naive CD8+ T cells sorted from blood. The CDR3 sequence is CASSLGTDYYTGELFF. The CDR3 DNA follows: TGTGCCAGCTCGTTGGGGACAGACTACTACACCGGGGAGCTGTTTTTT.